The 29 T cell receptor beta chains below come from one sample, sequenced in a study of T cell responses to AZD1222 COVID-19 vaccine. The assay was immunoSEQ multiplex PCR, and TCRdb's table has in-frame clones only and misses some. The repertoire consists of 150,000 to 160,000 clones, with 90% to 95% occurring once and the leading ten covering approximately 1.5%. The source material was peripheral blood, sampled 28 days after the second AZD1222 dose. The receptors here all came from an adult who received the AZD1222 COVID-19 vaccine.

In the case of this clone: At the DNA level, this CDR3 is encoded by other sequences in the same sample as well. CDR3 protein: CASSIRDRKNSNQPQHF. The CDR3 bases are TGTGCCAGTAGTATCCGGGACAGAAAAAATAGCAATCAGCCCCAGCATTTT. The chain employs TRBV19 and TRBJ1-5; 7 nucleotides align to TRBD1. CDR3 length: 17 amino acids. Per germline, CDR1 LNHDA and CDR2 SQIVND (reference sequence). V was pared by 3 bases and J by 0 bases, with 8 bases of the junction left unmatched.

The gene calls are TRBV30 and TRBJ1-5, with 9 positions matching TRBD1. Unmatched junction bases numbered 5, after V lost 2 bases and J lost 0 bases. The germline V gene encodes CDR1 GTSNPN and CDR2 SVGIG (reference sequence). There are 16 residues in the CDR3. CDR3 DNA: TGTGCCTGGAGTCCGACAGGGGGTTATAGCAATCAGCCCCAGCATTTT. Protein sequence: CAWSPTGGYSNQPQHF.

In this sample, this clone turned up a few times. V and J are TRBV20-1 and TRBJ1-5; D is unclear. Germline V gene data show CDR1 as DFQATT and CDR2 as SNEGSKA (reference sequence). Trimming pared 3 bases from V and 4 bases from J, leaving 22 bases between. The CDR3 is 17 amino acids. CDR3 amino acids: CSASLVREGLRNQPQHF. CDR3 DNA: TGCAGTGCTAGTCTGGTTCGGGAGGGTCTGAGAAATCAGCCCCAGCATTTT.

The CDR3 region is CASSHGGPRSEQYF. The CDR3 DNA reads as TGTGCCAGCAGCCACGGGGGTCCGAGGAGCGAGCAGTACTTC. The J gene is TRBJ2-7, the V gene TRBV3-1 (or the pseudogene TRBV3-2), with D perhaps matching TRBD2 (6 bases). Germline values: CDR1 LGHDT, CDR2 YNNKEL (reference sequence). CDR3 length: 14 amino acids. V lost 3 bases, J lost 6 bases, and 15 bases lay in between.

The CDR3 nucleotides are TGTGCCAGCAGCTCGAATCTAGCGGGAGGTTACAATGAGCAGTTCTTC. Protein sequence: CASSSNLAGGYNEQFF. The chain links TRBV13 to TRBJ2-1; 11 nucleotides agree with TRBD2. The CDR3 consists of 16 residues. After removal of 4 bases from V and 4 bases from J, the junction contained 6 bases not matched to a gene. Germline values: CDR1 PRHDT, CDR2 FYEKMQ (reference sequence).

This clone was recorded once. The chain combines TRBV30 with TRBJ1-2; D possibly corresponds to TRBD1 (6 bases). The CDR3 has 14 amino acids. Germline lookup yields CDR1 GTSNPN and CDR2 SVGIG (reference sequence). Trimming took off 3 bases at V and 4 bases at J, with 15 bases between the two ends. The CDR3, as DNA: TGTGCCTGGAGAACACAGGGATTAGGCTATGGCTACACCTTC. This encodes CAWRTQGLGYGYTF.

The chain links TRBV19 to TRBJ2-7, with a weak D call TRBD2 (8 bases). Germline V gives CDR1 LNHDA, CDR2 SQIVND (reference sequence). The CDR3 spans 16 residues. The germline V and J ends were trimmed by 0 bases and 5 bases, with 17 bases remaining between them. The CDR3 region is CASSIDNRGLVDEQYF. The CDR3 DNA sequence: TGTGCCAGTAGTATAGACAACAGGGGACTAGTTGACGAGCAGTACTTC.

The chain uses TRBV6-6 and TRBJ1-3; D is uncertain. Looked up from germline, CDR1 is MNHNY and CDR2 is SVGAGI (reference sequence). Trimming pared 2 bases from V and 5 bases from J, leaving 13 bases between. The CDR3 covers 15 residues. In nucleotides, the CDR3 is TGTGCCAGCAGTTACGAGGGATCACGGAGAAACACCATATATTTT. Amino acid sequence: CASSYEGSRRNTIYF.

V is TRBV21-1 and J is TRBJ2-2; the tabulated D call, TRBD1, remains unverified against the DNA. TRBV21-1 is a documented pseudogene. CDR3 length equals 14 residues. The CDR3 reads CAGTKGAGTGELFF. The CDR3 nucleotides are TGTGCCGGTACAAAGGGGGCTGGTACCGGGGAGCTGTTTTTT.

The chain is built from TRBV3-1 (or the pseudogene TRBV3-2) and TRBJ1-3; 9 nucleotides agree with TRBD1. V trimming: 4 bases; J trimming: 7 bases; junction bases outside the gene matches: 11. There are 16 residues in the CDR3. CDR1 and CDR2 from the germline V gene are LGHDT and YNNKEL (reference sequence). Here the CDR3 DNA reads TGTGCCAGCAGCCCGGAAGGGACAGGGAGTCGGAACACCATATATTTT. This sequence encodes CASSPEGTGSRNTIYF.

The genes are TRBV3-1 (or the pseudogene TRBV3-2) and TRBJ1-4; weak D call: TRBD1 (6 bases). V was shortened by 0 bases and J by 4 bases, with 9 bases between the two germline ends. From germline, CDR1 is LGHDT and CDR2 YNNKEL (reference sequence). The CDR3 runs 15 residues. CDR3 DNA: TGTGCCAGCAGCCAAGAGGACAGATTTAATGAAAAACTGTTTTTT. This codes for CASSQEDRFNEKLFF.

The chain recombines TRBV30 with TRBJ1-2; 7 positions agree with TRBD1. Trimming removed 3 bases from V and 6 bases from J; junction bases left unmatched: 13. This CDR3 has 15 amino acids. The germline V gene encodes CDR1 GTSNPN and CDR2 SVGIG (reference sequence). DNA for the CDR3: TGTGCCTGGAGCGCGGGAACAGGGGCCCTAGATGGCTACACCTTC. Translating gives CAWSAGTGALDGYTF.

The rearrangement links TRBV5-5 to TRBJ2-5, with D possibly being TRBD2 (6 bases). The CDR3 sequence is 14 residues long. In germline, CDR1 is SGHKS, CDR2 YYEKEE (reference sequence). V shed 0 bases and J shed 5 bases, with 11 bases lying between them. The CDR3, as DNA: TGTGCCAGCAGCTTGGTAGGGAGGATCGAGACCCAGTACTTC. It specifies CASSLVGRIETQYF. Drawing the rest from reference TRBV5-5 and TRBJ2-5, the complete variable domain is DAGVTQSPTHLIKTRGQQVTLRCSPISGHKSVSWYQQVLGQGPQFIFQYYEKEERGRGNFPDRFSARQFPNYSSELNVNALLLGDSALYLCASSLVGRIETQYFGPGTRLLVL.

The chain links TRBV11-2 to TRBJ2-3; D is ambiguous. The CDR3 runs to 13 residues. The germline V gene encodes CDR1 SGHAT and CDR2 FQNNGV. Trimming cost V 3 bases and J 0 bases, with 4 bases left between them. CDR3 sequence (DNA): TGTGCCAGCAGCTTTGACAGCACAGATACGCAGTATTTT. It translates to CASSFDSTDTQYF.

The CDR3 loop is CASSTFLVGYTF. For the CDR3, the DNA is TGTGCCAGCAGCACGTTCCTTGTTGGCTACACCTTC. The V gene is TRBV5-6, the J gene TRBJ1-2; D is ambiguous. The germline V and J ends were trimmed by 4 bases and 7 bases, with 11 bases remaining between them. The germline V gene encodes CDR1 SGHDT and CDR2 YYEEEE. CDR3 length: 12 amino acids.

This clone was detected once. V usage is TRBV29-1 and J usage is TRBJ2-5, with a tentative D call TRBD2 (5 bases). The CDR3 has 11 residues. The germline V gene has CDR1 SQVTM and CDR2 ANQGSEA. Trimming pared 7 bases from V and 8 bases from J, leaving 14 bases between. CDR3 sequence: CSATSGETQYF. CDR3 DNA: TGCAGCGCCACCTCCGGGGAAACCCAGTACTTC. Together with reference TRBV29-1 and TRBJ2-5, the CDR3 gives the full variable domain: SAVISQKPSRDICQRGTSLTIQCQVDSQVTMMFWYRQQPGQSLTLIATANQGSEATYESGFVIDKFPISRPNLTFSTLTVSNMSPEDSSIYLCSATSGETQYFGPGTRLLVL.

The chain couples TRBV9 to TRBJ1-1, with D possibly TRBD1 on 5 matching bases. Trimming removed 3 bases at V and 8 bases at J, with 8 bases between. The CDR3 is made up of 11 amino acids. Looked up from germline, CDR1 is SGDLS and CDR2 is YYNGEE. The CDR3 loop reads CASSAPGEAFF. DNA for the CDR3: TGTGCCAGCAGCGCACCAGGGGAAGCTTTCTTT.

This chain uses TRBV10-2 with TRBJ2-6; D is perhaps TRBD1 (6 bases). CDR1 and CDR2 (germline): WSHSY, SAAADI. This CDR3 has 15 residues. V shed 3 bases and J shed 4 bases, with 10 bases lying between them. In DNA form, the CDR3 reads TGCGCCAGCAGTGAATGGGGGCAAGGGGCCAACGTCCTGACTTTC. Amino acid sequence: CASSEWGQGANVLTF.

CDR3 nucleotide sequence: TGTGCCAGCAGCCCGCGGACAAGTTTGATCGAGCAGTACTTC. Encoded protein: CASSPRTSLIEQYF. This rearrangement joins TRBV7-9 to TRBJ2-7; a possible D gene is TRBD1 (5 bases). V lost 5 bases and J lost 6, with 17 bases in between. Germline V gene lookup returns CDR1 SEHNR and CDR2 FQNEAQ (reference sequence). This CDR3 contains 14 residues.

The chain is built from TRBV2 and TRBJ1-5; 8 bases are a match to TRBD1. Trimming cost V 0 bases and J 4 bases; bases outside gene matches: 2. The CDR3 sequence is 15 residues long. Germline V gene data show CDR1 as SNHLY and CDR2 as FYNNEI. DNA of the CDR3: TGTGCCAGCAGTGAAGCGCACAGGGGGAATCAGCCCCAGCATTTT. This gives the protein CASSEAHRGNQPQHF.

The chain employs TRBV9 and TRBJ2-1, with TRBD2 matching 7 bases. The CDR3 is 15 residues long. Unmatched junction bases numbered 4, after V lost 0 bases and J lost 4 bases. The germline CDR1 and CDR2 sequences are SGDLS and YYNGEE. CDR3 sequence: CASSVGGSVYNEQFF. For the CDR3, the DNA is TGTGCCAGCAGCGTAGGCGGGAGCGTATACAATGAGCAGTTCTTC.

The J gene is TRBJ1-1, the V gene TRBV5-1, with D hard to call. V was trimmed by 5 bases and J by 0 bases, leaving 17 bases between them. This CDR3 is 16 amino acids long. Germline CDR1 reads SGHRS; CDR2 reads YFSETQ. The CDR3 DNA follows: TGCGCCAGCAGGGAGGCAGGCCCCTATTTGAACACTGAAGCTTTCTTT. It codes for CASREAGPYLNTEAFF.

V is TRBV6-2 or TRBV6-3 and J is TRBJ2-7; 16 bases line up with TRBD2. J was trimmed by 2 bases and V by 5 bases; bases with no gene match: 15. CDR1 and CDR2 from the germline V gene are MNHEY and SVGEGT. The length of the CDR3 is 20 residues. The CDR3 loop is CASSRIPGLAGGPGTYEQYF. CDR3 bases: TGTGCCAGCAGTCGCATTCCGGGACTAGCGGGAGGGCCGGGGACCTACGAGCAGTACTTC.

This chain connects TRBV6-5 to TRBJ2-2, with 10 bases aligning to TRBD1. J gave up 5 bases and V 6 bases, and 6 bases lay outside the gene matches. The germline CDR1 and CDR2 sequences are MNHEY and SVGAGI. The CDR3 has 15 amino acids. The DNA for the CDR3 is TGTGCCAGCAGGACAGGGGGCTCGGGGACCGGGGAGCTGTTTTTT. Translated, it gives CASRTGGSGTGELFF.

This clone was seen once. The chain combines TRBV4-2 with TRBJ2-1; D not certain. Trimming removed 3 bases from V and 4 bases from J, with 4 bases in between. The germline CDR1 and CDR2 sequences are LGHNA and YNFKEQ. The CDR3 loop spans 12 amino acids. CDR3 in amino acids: CASSHDYNEQFF. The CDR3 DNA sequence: TGTGCCAGCAGCCATGATTACAATGAGCAGTTCTTC.

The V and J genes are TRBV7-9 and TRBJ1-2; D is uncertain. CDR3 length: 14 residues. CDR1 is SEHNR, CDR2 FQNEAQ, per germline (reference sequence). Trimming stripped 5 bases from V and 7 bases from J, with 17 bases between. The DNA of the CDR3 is TGTGCCAGCAGCCCGGGCCTCACGTCGGGTGGCTACACCTTC. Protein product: CASSPGLTSGGYTF.

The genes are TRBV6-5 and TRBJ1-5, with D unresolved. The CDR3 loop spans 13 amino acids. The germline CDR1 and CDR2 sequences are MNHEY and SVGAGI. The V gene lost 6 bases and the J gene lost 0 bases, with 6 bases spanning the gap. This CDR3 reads CASRRYSNQPQHF. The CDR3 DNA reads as TGTGCCAGCAGGCGGTATAGCAATCAGCCCCAGCATTTT.

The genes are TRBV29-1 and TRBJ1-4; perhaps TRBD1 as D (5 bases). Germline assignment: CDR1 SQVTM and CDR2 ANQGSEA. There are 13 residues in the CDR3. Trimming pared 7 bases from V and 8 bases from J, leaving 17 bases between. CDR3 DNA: TGCAGCGCCCGGTGGGGGTCGAAGGAAAAACTGTTTTTT. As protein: CSARWGSKEKLFF.

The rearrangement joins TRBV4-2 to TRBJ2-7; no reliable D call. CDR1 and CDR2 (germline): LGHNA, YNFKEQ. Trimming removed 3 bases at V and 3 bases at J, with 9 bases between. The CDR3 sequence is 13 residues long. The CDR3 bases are TGTGCCAGCAGCCAGAGCCCCAACTACGAGCAGTACTTC. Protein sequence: CASSQSPNYEQYF.